Listed here is a single T cell receptor beta chain. The antigen remains unidentified. This sample is drawn from a study of cytomegalovirus exposure and HLA in healthy donors. On the study more broadly: Early on, a data release was issued that held about 85 million unique TCRs from HLA-typed donors.

V was pared by 2 bases and J by 3 bases, with 21 bases between. This CDR3 region has 18 residues. Per the germline V gene, CDR1 is MDHEN and CDR2 is SYDVKM. Study-wide results and limits: When presence/absence was analysed, sequencing depth was taken to be roughly uniform across donors.

PCR involved 60 Vbeta and 13 Jbeta primers. The table came from immunoSEQ multiplex PCR; TCRdb's copy has only in-frame clones and leaves some out. Among 150,000 or so clones listed, around four fifths were seen once. This rearrangement joins TRBV28 to TRBJ2-3, with D possibly being TRBD2 (6 bases). The receptor's source is a man aged 18 to 35 in good health and CMV-seropositive. The sample consisted of PBMCs. For the CDR3, the DNA is TGTGCCAGCAGTTTAGGGGGTATAGGGCGGGAAGGAACAGATACGCAGTATTTT. The encoded protein is CASSLGGIGREGTDTQYF.